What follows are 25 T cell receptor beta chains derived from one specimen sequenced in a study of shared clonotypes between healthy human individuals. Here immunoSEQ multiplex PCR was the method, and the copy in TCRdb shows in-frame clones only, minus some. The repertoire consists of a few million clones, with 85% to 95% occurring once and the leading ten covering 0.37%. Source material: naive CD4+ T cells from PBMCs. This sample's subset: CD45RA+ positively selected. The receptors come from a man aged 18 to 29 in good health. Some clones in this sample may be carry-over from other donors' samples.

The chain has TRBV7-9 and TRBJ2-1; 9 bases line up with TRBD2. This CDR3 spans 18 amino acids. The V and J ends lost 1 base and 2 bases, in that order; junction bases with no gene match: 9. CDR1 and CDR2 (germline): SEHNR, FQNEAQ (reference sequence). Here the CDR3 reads CASSLVAGGRGTYNEQFF. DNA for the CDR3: TGTGCCAGCAGCTTAGTCGCGGGAGGGCGCGGAACCTACAATGAGCAGTTCTTC.

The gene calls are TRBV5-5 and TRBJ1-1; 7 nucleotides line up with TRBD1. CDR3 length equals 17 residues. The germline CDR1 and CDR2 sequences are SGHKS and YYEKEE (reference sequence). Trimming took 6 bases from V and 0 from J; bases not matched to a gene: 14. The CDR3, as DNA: TGTGCCAGCACGCAAAAGACAGGGCCACTACTGAACACTGAAGCTTTCTTT. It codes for CASTQKTGPLLNTEAFF.

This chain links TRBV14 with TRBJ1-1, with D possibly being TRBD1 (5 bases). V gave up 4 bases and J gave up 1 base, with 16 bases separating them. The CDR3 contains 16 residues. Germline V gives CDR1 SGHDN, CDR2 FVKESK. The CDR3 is CASSLPRGPRNTEAFF. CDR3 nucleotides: TGTGCCAGCAGCCTCCCACGGGGACCGAGGAACACTGAAGCTTTCTTT.

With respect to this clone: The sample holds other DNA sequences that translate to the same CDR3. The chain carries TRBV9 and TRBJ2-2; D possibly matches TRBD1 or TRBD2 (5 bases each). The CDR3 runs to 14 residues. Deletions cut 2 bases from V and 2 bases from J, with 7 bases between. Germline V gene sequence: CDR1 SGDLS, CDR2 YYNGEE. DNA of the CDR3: TGTGCCAGCAGCGTGGGACGCAACACCGGGGAGCTGTTTTTT. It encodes CASSVGRNTGELFF.

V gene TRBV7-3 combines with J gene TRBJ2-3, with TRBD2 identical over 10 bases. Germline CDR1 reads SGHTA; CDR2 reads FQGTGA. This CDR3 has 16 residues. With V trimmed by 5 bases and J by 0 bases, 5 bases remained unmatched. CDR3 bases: TGTGCCAGCAGCCGAAGCGGGAGGGCTAGCACAGATACGCAGTATTTT. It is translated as CASSRSGRASTDTQYF.

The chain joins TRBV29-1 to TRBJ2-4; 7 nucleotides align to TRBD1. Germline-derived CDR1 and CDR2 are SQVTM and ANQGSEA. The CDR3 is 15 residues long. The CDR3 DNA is TGCCTCTCCGAAGGCTTCAGGGGGTCCAAAAACATTCAGTACTTC. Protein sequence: CLSEGFRGSKNIQYF. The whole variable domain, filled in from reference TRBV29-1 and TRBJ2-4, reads SAVISQKPSRDICQRGTSLTIQCQVDSQVTMMFWYRQQPGQSLTLIATANQGSEATYESGFVIDKFPISRPNLTFSTLTVSNMSPEDSSIYLCLSEGFRGSKNIQYFGAGTRLSVL.

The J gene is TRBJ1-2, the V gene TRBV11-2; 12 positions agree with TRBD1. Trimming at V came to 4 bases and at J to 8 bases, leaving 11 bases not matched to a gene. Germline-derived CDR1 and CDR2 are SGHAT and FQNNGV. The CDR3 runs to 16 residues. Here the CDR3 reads CASSSAGTGGAKGYTF. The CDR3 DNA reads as TGTGCCAGCAGCTCCGCCGGGACAGGGGGCGCAAAGGGCTACACCTTC.

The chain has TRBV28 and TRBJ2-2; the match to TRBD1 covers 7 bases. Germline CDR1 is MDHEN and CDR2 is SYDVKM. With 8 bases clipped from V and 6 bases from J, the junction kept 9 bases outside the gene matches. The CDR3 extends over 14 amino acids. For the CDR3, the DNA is TGTGCCAGCCAAAGAGGACAGGTTCCCGGGGAGCTGTTTTTT. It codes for CASQRGQVPGELFF.

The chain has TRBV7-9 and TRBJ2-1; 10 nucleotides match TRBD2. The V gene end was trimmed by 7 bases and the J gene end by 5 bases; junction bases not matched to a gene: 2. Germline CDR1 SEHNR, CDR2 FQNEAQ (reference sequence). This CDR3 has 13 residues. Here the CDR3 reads CASTLAGDNEQFF. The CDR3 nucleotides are TGTGCCAGCACCCTAGCGGGGGACAATGAGCAGTTCTTC.

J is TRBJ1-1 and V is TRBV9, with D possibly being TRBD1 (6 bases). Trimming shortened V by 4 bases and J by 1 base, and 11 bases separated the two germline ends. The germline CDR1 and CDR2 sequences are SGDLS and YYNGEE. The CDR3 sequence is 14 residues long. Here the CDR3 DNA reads TGTGCCAGCAGCAGGGGGACGGAGAACACTGAAGCTTTCTTT. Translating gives CASSRGTENTEAFF.

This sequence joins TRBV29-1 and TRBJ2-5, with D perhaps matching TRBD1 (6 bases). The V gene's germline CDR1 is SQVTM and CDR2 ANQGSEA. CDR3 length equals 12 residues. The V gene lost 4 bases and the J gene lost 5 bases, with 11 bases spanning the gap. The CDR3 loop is CSVAGGPETQYF. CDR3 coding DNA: TGCAGCGTTGCTGGGGGCCCTGAGACCCAGTACTTC.

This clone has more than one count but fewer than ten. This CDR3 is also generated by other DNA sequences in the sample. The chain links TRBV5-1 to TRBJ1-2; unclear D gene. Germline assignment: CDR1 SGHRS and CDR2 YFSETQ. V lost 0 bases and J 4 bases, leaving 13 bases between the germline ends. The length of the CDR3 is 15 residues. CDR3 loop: CASSLATGLGYGYTF. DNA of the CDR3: TGCGCCAGCAGCTTGGCGACCGGGTTGGGCTATGGCTACACCTTC. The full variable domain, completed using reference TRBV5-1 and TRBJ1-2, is KAGVTQTPRYLIKTRGQQVTLSCSPISGHRSVSWYQQTPGQGLQFLFEYFSETQRNKGNFPGRFSGRQFSNSRSEMNVSTLELGDSALYLCASSLATGLGYGYTFGSGTRLTVV.

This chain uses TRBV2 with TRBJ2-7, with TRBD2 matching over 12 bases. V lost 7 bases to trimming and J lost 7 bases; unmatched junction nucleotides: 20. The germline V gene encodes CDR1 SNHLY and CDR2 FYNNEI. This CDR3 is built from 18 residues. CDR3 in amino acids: CASIVTLELAGGPEEQYF. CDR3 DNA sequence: TGTGCCAGCATTGTGACCCTCGAGCTAGCGGGAGGGCCCGAGGAGCAGTACTTC.

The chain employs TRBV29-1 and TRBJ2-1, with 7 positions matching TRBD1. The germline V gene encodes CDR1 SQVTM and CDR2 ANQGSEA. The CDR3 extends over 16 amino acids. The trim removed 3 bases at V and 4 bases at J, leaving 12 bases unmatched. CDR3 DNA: TGCAGCGTTGATTTAAGGGGGCGGTTAGGATACAATGAGCAGTTCTTC. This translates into CSVDLRGRLGYNEQFF.

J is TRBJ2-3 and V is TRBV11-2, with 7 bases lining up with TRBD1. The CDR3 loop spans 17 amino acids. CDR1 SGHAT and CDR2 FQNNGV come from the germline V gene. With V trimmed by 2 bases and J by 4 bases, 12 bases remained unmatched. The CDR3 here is CASSLQIRTGFADTQYF. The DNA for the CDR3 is TGTGCCAGCAGCTTACAAATCCGGACAGGTTTCGCAGATACGCAGTATTTT.

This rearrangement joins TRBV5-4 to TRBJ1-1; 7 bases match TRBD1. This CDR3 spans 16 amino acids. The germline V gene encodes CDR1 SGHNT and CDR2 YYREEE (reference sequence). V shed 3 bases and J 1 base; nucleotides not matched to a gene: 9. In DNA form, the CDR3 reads TGTGCCAGCAGCTCCAACAGGGGAGGGGCGAACACTGAAGCTTTCTTT. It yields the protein CASSSNRGGANTEAFF.

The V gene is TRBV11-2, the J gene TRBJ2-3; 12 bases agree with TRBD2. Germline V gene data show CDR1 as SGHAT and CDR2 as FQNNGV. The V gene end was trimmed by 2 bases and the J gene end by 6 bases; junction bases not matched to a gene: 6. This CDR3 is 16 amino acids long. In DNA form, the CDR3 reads TGTGCCAGCAGCTTATCTAGCGGGAGGGCGGGGGATACGCAGTATTTT. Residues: CASSLSSGRAGDTQYF.

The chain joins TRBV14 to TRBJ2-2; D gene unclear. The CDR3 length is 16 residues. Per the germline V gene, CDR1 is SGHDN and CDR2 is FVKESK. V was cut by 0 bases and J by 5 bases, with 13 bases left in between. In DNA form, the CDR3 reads TGTGCCAGCAGCCAAGAAGCCATCCTGTGGACCGGGGAGCTGTTTTTT. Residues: CASSQEAILWTGELFF. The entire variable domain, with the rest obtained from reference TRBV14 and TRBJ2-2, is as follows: EAGVTQFPSHSVIEKGQTVTLRCDPISGHDNLYWYRRVMGKEIKFLLHFVKESKQDESGMPNNRFLAERTGGTYSTLKVQPAELEDSGVYFCASSQEAILWTGELFFGEGSRLTVL.

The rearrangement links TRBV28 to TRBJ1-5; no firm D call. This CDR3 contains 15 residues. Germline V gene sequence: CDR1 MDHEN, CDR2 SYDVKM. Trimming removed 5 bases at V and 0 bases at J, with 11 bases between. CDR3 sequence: CASSDDTHSNQPQHF. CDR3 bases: TGTGCCAGCAGTGACGACACGCATAGCAATCAGCCCCAGCATTTT.

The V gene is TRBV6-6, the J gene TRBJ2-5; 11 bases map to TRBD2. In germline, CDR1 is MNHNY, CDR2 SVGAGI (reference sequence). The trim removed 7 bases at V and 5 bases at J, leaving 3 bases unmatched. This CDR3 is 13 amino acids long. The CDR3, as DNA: TGTGCCAGCACCTTAGCGGGAGGGGAGACCCAGTACTTC. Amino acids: CASTLAGGETQYF.

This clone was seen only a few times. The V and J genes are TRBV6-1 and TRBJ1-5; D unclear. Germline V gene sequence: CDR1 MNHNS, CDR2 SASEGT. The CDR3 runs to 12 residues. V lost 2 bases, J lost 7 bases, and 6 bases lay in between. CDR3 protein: CASSEWAQPQHF. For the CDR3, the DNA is TGTGCCAGCAGTGAATGGGCGCAGCCCCAGCATTTT.

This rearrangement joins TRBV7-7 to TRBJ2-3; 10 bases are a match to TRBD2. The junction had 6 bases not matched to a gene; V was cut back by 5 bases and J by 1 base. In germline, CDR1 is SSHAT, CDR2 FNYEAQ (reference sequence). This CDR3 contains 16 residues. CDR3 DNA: TGTGCCAGCAGCGTATCCCTAGCGGGAGGCACAGATACGCAGTATTTT. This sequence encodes CASSVSLAGGTDTQYF.

In nucleotides, the CDR3 is TGTGCCAGCTCACCCGAGATACAAGCTGACGGCGGGGAGCTGTTTTTT. Translated: CASSPEIQADGGELFF. This chain uses TRBV18 with TRBJ2-2; no reliable D call. Trimming pared 3 bases from V and 7 bases from J, leaving 18 bases between. The CDR3 extends over 16 amino acids. CDR1 and CDR2 from the germline V gene are KGHSH and LQKENI. Supplemented by reference TRBV18 and TRBJ2-2, the full variable domain reads NAGVMQNPRHLVRRRGQEARLRCSPMKGHSHVYWYRQLPEEGLKFMVYLQKENIIDESGMPKERFSAEFPKEGPSILRIQQVVRGDSAAYFCASSPEIQADGGELFFGEGSRLTVL.

The CDR3 loop is CASSKEGVTEAFF. The CDR3 nucleotides read TGCGCCAGCAGCAAGGAAGGCGTCACTGAAGCTTTCTTT. The chain combines TRBV5-1 with TRBJ1-1, with unresolved D. CDR1 and CDR2 from the germline V gene are SGHRS and YFSETQ. This CDR3 contains 13 residues. V dropped 4 bases and J dropped 4 bases, with 11 bases sitting between them.

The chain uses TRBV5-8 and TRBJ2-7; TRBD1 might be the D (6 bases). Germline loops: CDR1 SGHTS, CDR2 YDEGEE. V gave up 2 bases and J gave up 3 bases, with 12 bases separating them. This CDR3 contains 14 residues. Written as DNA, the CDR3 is TGTGCCAGCAGCTTCATGGTAGGGGGCTACGAGCAGTACTTC. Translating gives CASSFMVGGYEQYF.